This T cell receptor (beta chain) was profiled in a study of cytomegalovirus exposure and HLA in healthy donors. Across the whole study: From donors who were HLA-typed, an early data release held approximately 91 million unique TCRs.

Primers: 60 Vbeta forward and 13 Jbeta reverse. Only in-frame clones appear in the TCRdb table, and some are missing; sequencing was by immunoSEQ multiplex PCR. The table has 120,000 to 150,000 clones, approximately 80% seen once. Notes on the study in general: Owing to their indistinguishability, certain V segments, notably TRBV6-2 and TRBV6-3, were excluded.

A note on this clone: The antigen is not known.

The CDR3 sequence is 15 residues long. V shed 7 bases and J 5 bases; nucleotides not matched to a gene: 5. Germline V gene lookup returns CDR1 MNHEY and CDR2 SVGAGI. Sequencing used PBMCs. The TCR was taken from a woman aged 40 to 50 in good health and CMV-seropositive. This chain uses TRBV6-5 with TRBJ2-1; 13 positions match TRBD2. The CDR3: CASTGGLAGNNEQFF. Here the CDR3 DNA reads TGTGCCAGCACTGGGGGACTAGCGGGAAACAATGAGCAGTTCTTC.